This TCR beta chain was identified during a study of T cell repertoires in cytomegalovirus infection (dated by TCRdb to between 2019 and 2020). Some background on the complete study: The HLA type of each donor mattered for the analysis, because public TCR beta signatures pointed to carriage of CMV infection along with the matching HLA type. Beyond this particular receptor, the publication reports: The ex vivo response was dominated by HLA-C-restricted CMV-specific TCR beta clonotypes, which also provided the single most frequent clonotype in two of eight donors. Carriers of CMV infection plus the relevant HLA type were discriminated by the cumulative frequency of public TCR beta family members in the study cohort and in an independent approximately 400-donor cohort.

CDR1 and CDR2 are drawn from the germline V gene: SGHDT, YYEEEE. Counted from cysteine to phenylalanine, this CDR3 has 17 amino acids. Only the CDR3 region is kept as DNA, spanning 51 bases read in frame from base 1. Here V drops 1 base and J drops 5 bases, and the junction holds 7 bases not matched to any gene. This clonotype was seen only a few times. Its antigen target is currently unknown. The record has no base qualities; no much larger clone is one base away. The sample was run on an Illumina HiSeq 1500. TCRdb trimmed the raw reads at Q25, called clones with MiXCR and kept productive beta chains. Rows are combined by CDR3 protein, so each entry shows the most common genes and DNA. For this sample the table gives some 160,000 distinct CDR3 sequences, of which 15% to 20% were detected only once. Of the sample, around 20% falls within the top ten clones.

Here the chain combines TRBV5-6 and TRBJ2-2; a stretch of 11 junction bases matches TRBD1. The sequenced material came from CD8+ T cells from PBMCs. The receptor comes from a human donor in good health (CMV status not recorded). Some clones in this sample may be carry-over from other donors' samples. The nucleotide sequence is given as TGTGCCAGCAGCTTGAGCGGACAGGGGGCGAGGACCGGGGAGCTGTTTTTT. Its translation reads: CASSLSGQGARTGELFF.